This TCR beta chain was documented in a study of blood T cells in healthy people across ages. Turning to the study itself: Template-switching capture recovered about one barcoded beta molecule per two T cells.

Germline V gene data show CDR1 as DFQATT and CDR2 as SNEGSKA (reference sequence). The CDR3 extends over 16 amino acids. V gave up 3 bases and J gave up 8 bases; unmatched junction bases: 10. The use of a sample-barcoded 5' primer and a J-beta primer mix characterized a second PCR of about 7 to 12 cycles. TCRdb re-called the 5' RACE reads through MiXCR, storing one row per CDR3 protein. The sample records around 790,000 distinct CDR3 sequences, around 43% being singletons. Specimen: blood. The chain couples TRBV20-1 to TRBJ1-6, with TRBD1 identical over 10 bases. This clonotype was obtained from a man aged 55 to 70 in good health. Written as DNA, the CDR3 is TGCAGTGCTAGCGCCCCGGACAGGGGGGTCGATTCACCCCTCCACTTT. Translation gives CSASAPDRGVDSPLHF.